This TCR beta chain was documented in a study of blood T cell repertoires in COVID-19. Assignment of participants to cohorts was predicated upon participant-reported clinical history. It was within 2 weeks before study entry that exposed participants met a COVID-19 case. In its sample, this clone was seen once. In the study's own analysis: Scientists estimated how many nucleated cells there were by amplifying reference gene primers. Repertoires were generated with immunoSEQ multiplex PCR, while TCRdb's copy carries only in-frame clones and drops some. V and J calls and clone size are copied from that table; D and trimming were computed from the DNA. The sample includes fewer than 250,000 clones, 85% to 90% of them seen just once. The sample comprised PBMCs or T cells enriched from blood (not recorded which). The clonotype comes from a man aged 25 to 40 who had been exposed to COVID-19.

The CDR3 protein is CASSPDSPSNYGYTF. The CDR3 bases are TGTGCCAGCAGCCCTGACAGCCCCTCTAACTATGGCTACACCTTC. The chain employs TRBV5-4 and TRBJ1-2, with D possibly matching TRBD1 (5 bases). This CDR3 is 15 amino acids long. V gave up 4 bases and J gave up 0 bases, with 13 bases separating them. CDR1 and CDR2 from the germline V gene are SGHNT and YYREEE (reference sequence).